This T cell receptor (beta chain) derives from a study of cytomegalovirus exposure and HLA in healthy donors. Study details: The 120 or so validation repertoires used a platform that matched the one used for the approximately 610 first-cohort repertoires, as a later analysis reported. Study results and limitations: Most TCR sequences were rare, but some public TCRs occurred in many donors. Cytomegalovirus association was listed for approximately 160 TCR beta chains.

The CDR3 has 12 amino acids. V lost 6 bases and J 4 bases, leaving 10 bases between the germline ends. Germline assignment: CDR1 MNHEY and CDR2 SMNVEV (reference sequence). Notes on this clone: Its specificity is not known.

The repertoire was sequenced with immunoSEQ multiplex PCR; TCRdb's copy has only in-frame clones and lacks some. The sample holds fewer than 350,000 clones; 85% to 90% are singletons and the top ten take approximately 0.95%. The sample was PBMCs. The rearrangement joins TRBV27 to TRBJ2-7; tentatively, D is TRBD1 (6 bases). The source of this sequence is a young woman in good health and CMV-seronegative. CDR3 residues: CASSTTGYEQYF. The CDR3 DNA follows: TGTGCCAGCAGCACTACAGGGTACGAGCAGTACTTC.